The present T cell receptor beta chain was sequenced within a study of blood T cell repertoires in COVID-19. At the level of the study: Nucleic acid was either cDNA or gDNA, and it came from T cells, B-cell-depleted T cells, or PBMCs.

Using immunoSEQ multiplex PCR, the repertoire was profiled, and TCRdb retains in-frame clones only, with some absent. Among about 250,000 clones, roughly 84% were seen once, and the ten largest hold about 7%. CDR3 length: 13 residues. The V end lost 2 bases, the J end lost 9 bases, and 8 bases lay between the germline ends. Germline CDR1 is LNHDA and CDR2 is SQIVND (reference sequence). The sequencing sample was made of PBMCs or T cells enriched from blood (not recorded which). This rearrangement joins TRBV19 to TRBJ1-6; D is unclear. The receptor's source is a woman between 50 and 59 years old who had been exposed to COVID-19. The CDR3 nucleotides are TGTGCCAGTAGTATACAGGCGGGTTCACCCCTCCACTTT. Its translation: CASSIQAGSPLHF.